The clone carrying this T cell receptor (beta chain) was seen a handful of times. In building TCR beta libraries, iRepertoire HTBI primers were used together with Arm-PCR of CDR3 regions. MiXCR, run by TCRdb on the multiplex PCR reads, gives a single entry per CDR3 protein. The data show hundreds of thousands of distinct CDR3 sequences, roughly 15% seen once. V lost 2 bases and J 10 bases, leaving 15 bases between the germline ends. CDR1 and CDR2 (germline): DFQATT, SNEGSKA (reference sequence). The CDR3 covers 13 residues. Indicated time point: newly diagnosed GD, antithyroid drugs for less than 3 months. PBMC RNA served as the TCR library source. This specimen belongs to a study of regulatory T cells in long-lasting Graves disease. These same data were also listed under a study on T cells in Graves' hyperthyroidism and ophthalmopathy.

The TCR originated in a woman aged 40 to 65 with Graves disease. The chain links TRBV20-1 to TRBJ2-1; D is unclear. Sequenced material: peripheral blood mononuclear cells (PBMCs), taken at new diagnosis, from a patient treated with antithyroid drugs. The CDR3 region is CSARPPGSPEQFF. The DNA of the CDR3 is TGCAGTGCTAGACCCCCGGGTTCCCCAGAGCAGTTCTTC.